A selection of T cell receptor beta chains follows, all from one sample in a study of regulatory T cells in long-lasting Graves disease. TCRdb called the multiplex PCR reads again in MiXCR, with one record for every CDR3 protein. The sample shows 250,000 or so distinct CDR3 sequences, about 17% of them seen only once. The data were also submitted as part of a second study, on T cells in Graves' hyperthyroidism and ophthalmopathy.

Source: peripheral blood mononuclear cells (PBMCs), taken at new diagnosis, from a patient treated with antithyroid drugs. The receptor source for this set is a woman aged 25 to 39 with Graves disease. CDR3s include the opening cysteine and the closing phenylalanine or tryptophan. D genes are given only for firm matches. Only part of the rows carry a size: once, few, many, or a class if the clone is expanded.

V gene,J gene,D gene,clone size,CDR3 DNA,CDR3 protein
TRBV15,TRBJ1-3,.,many,TGTGCCACCAGCGAGGACAGTAGATATGGAAACACCATATATTTT,CATSEDSRYGNTIYF
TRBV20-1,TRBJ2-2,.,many,TGCAGTGCGAAGGAGGGGCAGGACACCGGGGAGCTGTTTTTT,CSAKEGQDTGELFF
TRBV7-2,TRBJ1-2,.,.,TGTGCCAGCACCCGAAGTAGGGGACCCAACTATGGCTACACCTTC,CASTRSRGPNYGYTF
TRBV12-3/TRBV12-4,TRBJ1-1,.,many,TGTGCCAGTCGGGACACAATGAACACTGAAGCTTTCTTT,CASRDTMNTEAFF
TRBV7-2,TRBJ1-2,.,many,TGTGCCAGCAGCCGTCCCGAAAGTCGCCACTATGGCTACACCTTC,CASSRPESRHYGYTF
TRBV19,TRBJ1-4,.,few,TGTGCCAGTAGTCAACTACCGGGACAACGTGAAAAACTGTTTTTT,CASSQLPGQREKLFF
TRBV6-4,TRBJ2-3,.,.,TGTGCCAGCCTCCGCGGGCCCGCGAGTGCAGATACGCAGTATTTT,CASLRGPASADTQYF
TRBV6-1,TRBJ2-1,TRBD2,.,TGTGCCAGTCTAGCGGGGGGCTACAATGAGCAGTTCTTC,CASLAGGYNEQFF
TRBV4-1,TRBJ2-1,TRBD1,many,TGCGCCAGCTTGGACAGGGTTGGTTACAATGAGCAGTTCTTC,CASLDRVGYNEQFF
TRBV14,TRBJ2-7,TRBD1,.,TGTGCCAGCAGCCGAACACAGGGGATTCTCTACGAGCAGTACTTC,CASSRTQGILYEQYF
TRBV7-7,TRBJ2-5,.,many,TGTGCTAGCAGCTTAGCGCGACAGGAGGAGACCCAGTACTTC,CASSLARQEETQYF
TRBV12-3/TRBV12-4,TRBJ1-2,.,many,TGTGCCAGCAGTTTGACGGCTTTCTATGGCTACACCTTC,CASSLTAFYGYTF
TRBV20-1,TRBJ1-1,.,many,TGCAGTGCTAAACTCGGCAGCCCGAACACTGAAGCTTTCTTT,CSAKLGSPNTEAFF
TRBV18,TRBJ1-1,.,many,TGTGCCAGCTCACCAGTCCTGGAAGCTGAAGCTTTCTTT,CASSPVLEAEAFF
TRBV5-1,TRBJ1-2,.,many,TGCGCCAGCAGCTTGTGGGAAGGGAACTATGGCTACACCTTC,CASSLWEGNYGYTF
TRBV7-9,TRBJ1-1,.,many,TGTGCCAGCAGCTTAACTCCGGACCTAGAAGCTTTCTTT,CASSLTPDLEAFF